This is a list of T cell receptor beta chains from one sample in a study of blood T cell repertoires in COVID-19. TCRdb keeps only in-frame clones here, not all; method: immunoSEQ multiplex PCR. The sample consists of about 160,000 clones, around 84% of them appearing once. Input material: peripheral blood. The receptor set was obtained from a woman of 80 years or more with acute or convalescent COVID-19. Both conserved end residues are part of each CDR3. A D gene is named only where the DNA matches it firmly. A row's size may be missing; if present it is once, few, many or a size class.

-	TRBV9	TRBJ2-7	-	TGTGCCAGCAGCGTTTTCCCCACTAGTGACTACGAGCAGTACTTC	CASSVFPTSDYEQYF
-	TRBV19	TRBJ2-7	TRBD1	TGTGCCAGTAGTAGGGACAGGGGCCAGACCTACGAGCAGTACTTC	CASSRDRGQTYEQYF
once	TRBV12-3/TRBV12-4	TRBJ2-7	-	TGTGCCAGCAGTACAGGGCGGTGGGAGCAGTACTTC	CASSTGRWEQYF
-	TRBV4-1	TRBJ1-1	-	TGCGCCAGCAGCCATGTCAGGTATAGAGGATCGGACGGGGCTGAAGCTTTCTTT	CASSHVRYRGSDGAEAFF
-	TRBV6-5	TRBJ1-3	TRBD1	TGTGCCAGCAGAGGGACAGGCTCTGGAAACACCATATATTTT	CASRGTGSGNTIYF
-	TRBV19	TRBJ1-2	-	TGTGCCAGTAGGTCGACGTTCAACTATGATGGCTACACCTTC	CASRSTFNYDGYTF
-	TRBV7-3	TRBJ1-1	TRBD1	TGTGCCAGCAGCTTAACAGGGGGCTTTAAAATGAACACTGAAGCTTTCTTT	CASSLTGGFKMNTEAFF
once	TRBV3-1/TRBV3-2	TRBJ1-1	-	TGTGCCAGCAGCCCGAGACAGGAGAACACTGAAGCTTTCTTT	CASSPRQENTEAFF
-	TRBV5-1	TRBJ2-7	TRBD1	TGCGCCAGCAGCTTCGGACAGGGGTTCTACGAGCAGTACTTC	CASSFGQGFYEQYF
-	TRBV7-8	TRBJ2-5	-	TGTGCCAGCAGCCCGCACGACGGGCAAGAGACCCAGTACTTC	CASSPHDGQETQYF
-	TRBV2	TRBJ2-1	TRBD2	TGTGCCAGCAGTCCCCTAGCGGGTACTACAATGAGGGAGTTCTTC	CASSPLAGTTMREFF
-	TRBV7-6	TRBJ2-5	TRBD1	TGTGCCAGCACCTTGAGGCGGACAGGGAGAGAAGAGACCCAGTACTTC	CASTLRRTGREETQYF
-	TRBV4-1	TRBJ1-1	-	TGCGCCAGCAGGGCCCTAGACAGGCCGAACACTGAAGCTTTCTTT	CASRALDRPNTEAFF
-	TRBV6-5	TRBJ1-2	TRBD1	TGTGCCAGCAGTCGGGGAACAGGGGCCAACTATGGCTACACCTTC	CASSRGTGANYGYTF
-	TRBV7-9	TRBJ2-7	-	TGTGCCAGCAGCCCCCCCGGGACCTACGAGCAGTACTTC	CASSPPGTYEQYF
-	TRBV4-1	TRBJ2-1	TRBD2	TGCGCCAGCAGCCAAGATCCTGCTAGCGGGGACAATGAGCAGTTCTTC	CASSQDPASGDNEQFF
-	TRBV7-9	TRBJ1-2	-	TGTGCCAGCAGCTTAGGGACACGTAACTATGGCTACACCTTC	CASSLGTRNYGYTF
-	TRBV11-3	TRBJ1-4	-	TGTGCCAGCAGCCAACAGGGAATTGAGAATGAAAAACTGTTTTTT	CASSQQGIENEKLFF
-	TRBV7-6	TRBJ2-3	TRBD2	TGTGCCAGCAGCTTAGCCCTTCGGACTAGCGGCGCAGATACGCAGTATTTT	CASSLALRTSGADTQYF
-	TRBV2	TRBJ2-1	TRBD2	TGTGCCAGCAGAGCTTCTAGCGGCCGGTACAATGAGCAGTTCTTC	CASRASSGRYNEQFF
-	TRBV28	TRBJ1-2	TRBD1	TGTGCCAGCAGTTTTACCTCGGGACAGGGGAGTTCTGGCTACACCTTC	CASSFTSGQGSSGYTF
-	TRBV6-2/TRBV6-3	TRBJ2-7	TRBD1	TGTGCCAGCAGTGTCGACAGGGGGTCCTACGAGCAGTACTTC	CASSVDRGSYEQYF
-	TRBV11-3	TRBJ2-1	TRBD2	TGTGCCAGCAGCCCAGGGACTAGCGGGCTATCAGGTACCGAGCAGTTCTTC	CASSPGTSGLSGTEQFF
-	TRBV4-2	TRBJ2-2	TRBD2	TGTGCCAGCTCGACTAGCGGGGGGGCTGCAGGGGAGCTGTTTTTT	CASSTSGGAAGELFF
-	TRBV19	TRBJ1-2	TRBD1	TGTGCCAGTAGTATCCCTCTGCCTGGTCGAGGACAGGGATCCCTCTATGGCTACACCTTC	CASSIPLPGRGQGSLYGYTF
-	TRBV4-1	TRBJ2-1	-	TGCGCCAGCAGCCAAGAAGGCGGGGCCTCTAGCTCCTACAATGAGCAGTTCTTC	CASSQEGGASSSYNEQFF
-	TRBV18	TRBJ1-6	-	TGTGCCAGCTCATCCGGGTCCTACAATTCACCCCTCCACTTT	CASSSGSYNSPLHF
-	TRBV5-6	TRBJ1-2	TRBD1	TGTGCCAGCAGAGAGGGGGCGTTGGACTATGGCTACACCTTC	CASREGALDYGYTF
-	TRBV10-3	TRBJ2-5	-	TGTGCCATCAGTGTCAGGGGTATGCAAGAGACCCAGTACTTC	CAISVRGMQETQYF
-	TRBV19	TRBJ2-7	TRBD1	TGTGCCAGTAGTCCCTTGACAGGGCATCACGAGCAGTACTTC	CASSPLTGHHEQYF
-	TRBV6-5	TRBJ1-2	-	TGTGCCAGCAGTTACTCCCTAGATCCCCGGAAGGGCTACACCTTC	CASSYSLDPRKGYTF
few	TRBV6-5	TRBJ1-2	TRBD1	TGTGCCAGCCCCGAAACAGGGGGGTCTGGCTACACCTTC	CASPETGGSGYTF
once	TRBV4-1	TRBJ1-1	-	TGCGCCAGCAGCCCAGGTTTAGGGGGCACTGAAGCTTTCTTT	CASSPGLGGTEAFF
-	TRBV10-2	TRBJ2-1	TRBD1	TGCGCCAGCAGTGAGAGGGACAGGGAACCCTACAATGAGCAGTTCTTC	CASSERDREPYNEQFF
-	TRBV5-8	TRBJ1-1	-	TGTGCCAGCAGGAGAACTGTTGGGGAGGTCGACACTGAAGCTTTCTTT	CASRRTVGEVDTEAFF
-	TRBV4-1	TRBJ2-1	TRBD1	TGCGCCAGCAGCCAAGATAGAGGGGGCACCTCCTACAATGAGCAGTTCTTC	CASSQDRGGTSYNEQFF
-	TRBV10-3	TRBJ2-2	TRBD1	TGTGCCATCAGCGGGACAGTAAACACCGGGGAGCTGTTTTTT	CAISGTVNTGELFF
-	TRBV30	TRBJ2-7	-	TGTGCCTGGAGTGAACTCTCGTACGAGCAGTACTTC	CAWSELSYEQYF
-	TRBV5-1	TRBJ1-2	TRBD1	TGCGCCAGCAGCGCGGAGGGACAGGGGCGCTATGGCTACACCTTC	CASSAEGQGRYGYTF
-	TRBV19	TRBJ2-1	TRBD2	TGTGCCAGTAGTACCTTAGCGGGGGACTACAATGAGCAGTTCTTC	CASSTLAGDYNEQFF
-	TRBV19	TRBJ1-5	TRBD1	TGTGCCAGTCAGGGGGGAGGTTCAACTCAGCCCCAGCATTTT	CASQGGGSTQPQHF
once	TRBV30	TRBJ1-6	TRBD1	TGTGCCTGGAGCGCAGGGGGCTTATATAATTCACCCCTCCACTTT	CAWSAGGLYNSPLHF
-	TRBV5-1	TRBJ1-2	TRBD1	TGCGCCAGCAGCCCCGGACAGGGGGCTCCCTATGGCTACACCTTC	CASSPGQGAPYGYTF
-	TRBV3-1/TRBV3-2	TRBJ2-3	-	TGTGCCAGCAGCCAAGCATCCGGGTACCGACGTTTTGTCACAGATACGCAGTATTTT	CASSQASGYRRFVTDTQYF
-	TRBV5-3	TRBJ1-4	-	TGTGCCAGAAGCTTCCGTCAGGGCAGGGCCCTTCCGAATGAAAAACTGTTTTTT	CARSFRQGRALPNEKLFF
-	TRBV5-1	TRBJ2-5	TRBD2	TGCGCCAGCAGCTCCGGTCGAGGAGTAGCGGGGGGCCGAGAGACCCAGTACTTC	CASSSGRGVAGGRETQYF
-	TRBV18	TRBJ2-7	TRBD2	TGTGCCAGCTCGCGATCCGGGGGGGCCCAGTACGAGCAGTACTTC	CASSRSGGAQYEQYF
-	TRBV21-1	TRBJ2-3	-	TGTGCCAGCAGGTGGACAGGGATTTCCACAGATACGCAGTATTTT	CASRWTGISTDTQYF
once	TRBV5-4	TRBJ2-3	-	TGTGCCAGCAGCTTGGGCGGTAGCGGAGCAGATACGCAGTATTTT	CASSLGGSGADTQYF
-	TRBV7-8	TRBJ2-2	TRBD2	TGTGCCAGCAGCTTCGAAGGACTAGCGGGAGTGGGTTCCAACACCGGGGAGCTGTTTTTT	CASSFEGLAGVGSNTGELFF
-	TRBV3-1/TRBV3-2	TRBJ2-7	-	TGTGCCAGCAGCCAAGGTTGGAGCAACTCCTACGAGCAGTACTTC	CASSQGWSNSYEQYF
-	TRBV7-9	TRBJ1-2	-	TGTGCCAGCAGCTTAGGGGGGACTGTGGACTATGGCTACACCTTC	CASSLGGTVDYGYTF
-	TRBV5-5	TRBJ1-4	TRBD1	TGTGCCAGCAGCCGATACAGGGGTAGTCGTGAAAAACTGTTTTTT	CASSRYRGSREKLFF
-	TRBV10-3	TRBJ1-1	-	TGTGCCATCAGTGAGCCGGACACTGAAGCTTTCTTT	CAISEPDTEAFF